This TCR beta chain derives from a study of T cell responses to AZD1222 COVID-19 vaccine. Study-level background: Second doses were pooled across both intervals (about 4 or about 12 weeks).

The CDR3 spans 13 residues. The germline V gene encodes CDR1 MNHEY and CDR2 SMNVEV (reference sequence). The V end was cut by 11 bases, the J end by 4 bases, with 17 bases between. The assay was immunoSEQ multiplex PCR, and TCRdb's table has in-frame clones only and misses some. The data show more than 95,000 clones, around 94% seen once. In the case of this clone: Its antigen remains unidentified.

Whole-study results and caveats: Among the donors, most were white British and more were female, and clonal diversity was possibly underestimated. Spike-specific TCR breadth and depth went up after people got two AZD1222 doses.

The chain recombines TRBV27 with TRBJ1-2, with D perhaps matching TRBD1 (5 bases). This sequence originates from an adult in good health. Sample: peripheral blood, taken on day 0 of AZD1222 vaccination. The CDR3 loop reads CACRGRVGYGYTF. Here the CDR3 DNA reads TGTGCCTGCCGGGGGAGGGTGGGCTATGGCTACACCTTC.